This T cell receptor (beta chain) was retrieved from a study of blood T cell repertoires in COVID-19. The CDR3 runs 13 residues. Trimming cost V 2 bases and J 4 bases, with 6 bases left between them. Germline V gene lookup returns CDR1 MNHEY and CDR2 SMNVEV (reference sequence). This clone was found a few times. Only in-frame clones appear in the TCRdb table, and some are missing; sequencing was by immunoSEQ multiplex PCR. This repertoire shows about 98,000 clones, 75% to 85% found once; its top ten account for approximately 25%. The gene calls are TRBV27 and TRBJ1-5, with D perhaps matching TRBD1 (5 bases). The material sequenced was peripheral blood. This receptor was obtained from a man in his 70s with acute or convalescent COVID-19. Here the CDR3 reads CASSLKGNQPQHF. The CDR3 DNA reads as TGTGCCAGCAGTTTAAAGGGGAATCAGCCCCAGCATTTT.